The TCR beta chain described here comes from a study of T cell changes during pregnancy in multiple sclerosis. This clone was picked up one time. Sequencing used immunoSEQ multiplex PCR; TCRdb keeps in-frame clones, though not all of them. The table includes tens of thousands of clones, 85% to 95% detected once. Germline V gene lookup returns CDR1 SEHNR and CDR2 FQNEAQ (reference sequence). The CDR3 runs to 14 residues. V lost 3 bases, J lost 3 bases, and 10 bases lay in between. The chain joins TRBV7-9 to TRBJ2-3; D gene uncertain. This TCR was sampled from a female donor with multiple sclerosis, enrolled in a pregnancy study. The material sequenced was peripheral blood, taken before pregnancy. The CDR3 loop reads CASSFPGWTDTQYF. For the CDR3, the DNA is TGTGCCAGCAGCTTTCCCGGTTGGACAGATACGCAGTATTTT.